This TCR beta chain was sequenced during a study of T cell clonotyping in hematopoietic cell transplantation. Study-level results: Pathologically expanded recipient clonotypes increased progressively from day 30 to day 180 as diversity fell. At the given depth, recipient repertoires were over 95% de novo clonotypes.

Clones were sequenced by immunoSEQ multiplex PCR, and TCRdb holds only the in-frame ones, with some missing. The data contain roughly 9,300 clones, about half of them singletons. CDR3 length equals 11 residues. With 5 bases removed from V and 3 bases from J, the gap between germline ends came to 8 bases. Germline V lookup: CDR1 DFQATT, CDR2 SNEGSKA (reference sequence). As for this clone: Antigen: not known.

V usage is TRBV20-1 and J usage is TRBJ2-7; D perhaps matches TRBD1 (5 bases). The material sequenced was peripheral blood mononuclear cells, taken 100 days after allogeneic stem cell transplant. The receptor was isolated from a female patient aged 45-60 years who had an allogeneic stem cell transplant from an unrelated donor, so the T cells may come from the graft donor. Some clones in this sample may be carry-over from other donors' samples. CDR3 loop: CSAVRGYEQYF. The CDR3 DNA is TGCAGTGCTGTAAGGGGCTACGAGCAGTACTTC.